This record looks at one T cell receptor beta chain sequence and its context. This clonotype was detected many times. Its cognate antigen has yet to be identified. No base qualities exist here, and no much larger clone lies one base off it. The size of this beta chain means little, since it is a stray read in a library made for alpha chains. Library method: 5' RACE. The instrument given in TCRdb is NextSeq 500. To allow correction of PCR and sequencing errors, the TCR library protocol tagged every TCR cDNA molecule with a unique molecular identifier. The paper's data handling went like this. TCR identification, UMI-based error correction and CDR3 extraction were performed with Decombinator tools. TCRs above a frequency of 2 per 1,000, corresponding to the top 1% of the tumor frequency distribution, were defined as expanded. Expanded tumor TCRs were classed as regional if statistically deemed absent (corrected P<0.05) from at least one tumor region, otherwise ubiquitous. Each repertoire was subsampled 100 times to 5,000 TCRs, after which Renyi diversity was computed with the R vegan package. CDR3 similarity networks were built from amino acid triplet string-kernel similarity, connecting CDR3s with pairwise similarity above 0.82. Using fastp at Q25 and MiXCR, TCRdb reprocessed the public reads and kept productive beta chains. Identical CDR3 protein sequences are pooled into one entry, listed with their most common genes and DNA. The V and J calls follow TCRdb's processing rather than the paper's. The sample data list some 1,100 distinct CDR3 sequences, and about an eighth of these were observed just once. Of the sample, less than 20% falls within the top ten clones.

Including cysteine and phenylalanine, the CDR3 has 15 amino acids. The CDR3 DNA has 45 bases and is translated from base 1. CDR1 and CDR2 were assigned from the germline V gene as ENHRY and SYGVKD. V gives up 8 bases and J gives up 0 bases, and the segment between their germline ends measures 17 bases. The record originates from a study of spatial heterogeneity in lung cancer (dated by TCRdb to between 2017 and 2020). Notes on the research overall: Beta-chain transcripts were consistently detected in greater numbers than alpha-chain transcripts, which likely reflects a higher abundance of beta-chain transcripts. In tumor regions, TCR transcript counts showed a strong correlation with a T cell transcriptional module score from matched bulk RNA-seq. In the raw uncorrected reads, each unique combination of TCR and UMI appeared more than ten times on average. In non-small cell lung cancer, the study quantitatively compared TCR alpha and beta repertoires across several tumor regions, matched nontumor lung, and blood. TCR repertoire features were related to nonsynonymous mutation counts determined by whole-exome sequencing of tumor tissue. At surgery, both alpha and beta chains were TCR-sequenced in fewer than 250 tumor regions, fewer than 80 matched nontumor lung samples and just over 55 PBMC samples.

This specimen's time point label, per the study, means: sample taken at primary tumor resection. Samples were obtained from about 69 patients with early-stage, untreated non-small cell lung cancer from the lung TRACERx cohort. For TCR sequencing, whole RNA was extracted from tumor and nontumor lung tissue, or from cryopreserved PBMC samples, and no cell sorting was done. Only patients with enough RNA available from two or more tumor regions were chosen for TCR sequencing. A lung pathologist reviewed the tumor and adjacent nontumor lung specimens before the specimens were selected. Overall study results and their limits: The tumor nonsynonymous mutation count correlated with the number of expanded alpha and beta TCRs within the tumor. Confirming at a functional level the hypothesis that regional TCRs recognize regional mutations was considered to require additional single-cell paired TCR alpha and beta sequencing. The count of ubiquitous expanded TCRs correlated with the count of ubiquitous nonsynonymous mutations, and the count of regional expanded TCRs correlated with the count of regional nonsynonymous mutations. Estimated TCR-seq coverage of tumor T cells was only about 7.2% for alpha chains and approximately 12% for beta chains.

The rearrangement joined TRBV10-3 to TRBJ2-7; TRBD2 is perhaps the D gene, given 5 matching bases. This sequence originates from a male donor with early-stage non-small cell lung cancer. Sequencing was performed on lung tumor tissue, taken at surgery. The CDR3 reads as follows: CAIGLIASSSYEQYF. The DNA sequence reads TGTGCCATCGGCCTAATAGCGTCCAGCTCCTACGAGCAGTACTTC.